Shown below are 3 T cell receptor beta chains from a single sample sequenced in a study of blood T cell repertoires in COVID-19. This table comes from immunoSEQ multiplex PCR, and its TCRdb copy is limited to in-frame clones, with some not included. The sample yields around 68,000 clones, about nine tenths seen once. Sequencing was performed on peripheral blood. These receptors all stem from a man aged 50 to 60 with active COVID-19.

This clone was counted a single time. The chain combines TRBV15 with TRBJ2-3; possible D gene TRBD1, 6 bases. Trimming took off 1 base at V and 2 bases at J, with 10 bases between the two ends. Germline lookup yields CDR1 LNHNV and CDR2 YYDKDF (reference sequence). The CDR3 covers 15 residues. CDR3 in DNA: TGTGCCACCAGCAGAGGGACAGTGTCCACAGATACGCAGTATTTT. Translation: CATSRGTVSTDTQYF.

The V gene is TRBV5-4, the J gene TRBJ2-3, with 11 bases that match TRBD1. Germline V CDR1 and CDR2: SGHNT, YYREEE (reference sequence). CDR3 length: 18 amino acids. V gave up 2 bases and J gave up 6 bases; unmatched junction bases: 14. CDR3 protein: CASSFGPRTGGAGDTQYF. Here the CDR3 DNA reads TGTGCCAGCAGCTTTGGACCACGGACAGGGGGCGCGGGGGATACGCAGTATTTT.

This clone showed up just a few times. This sequence joins TRBV7-9 and TRBJ1-2; possible D gene TRBD1, 5 bases. Germline V CDR1 and CDR2: SEHNR, FQNEAQ (reference sequence). Between the trimmed V and J ends, which lost 3 bases and 2 bases, there was a span of 7 bases. The CDR3 covers 13 residues. CDR3 sequence: CASSLEGNYGYTF. In nucleotides, the CDR3 is TGTGCCAGCAGCTTGGAGGGGAACTATGGCTACACCTTC.